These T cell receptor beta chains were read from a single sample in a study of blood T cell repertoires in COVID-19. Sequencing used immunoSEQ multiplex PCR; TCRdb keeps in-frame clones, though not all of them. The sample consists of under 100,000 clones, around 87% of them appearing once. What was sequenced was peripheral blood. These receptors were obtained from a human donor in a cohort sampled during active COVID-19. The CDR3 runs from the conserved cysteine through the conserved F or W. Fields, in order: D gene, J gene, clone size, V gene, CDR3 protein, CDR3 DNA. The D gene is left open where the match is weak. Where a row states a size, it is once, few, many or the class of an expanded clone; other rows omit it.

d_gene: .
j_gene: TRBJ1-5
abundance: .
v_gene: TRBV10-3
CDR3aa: CAIRLQGDQPQHF
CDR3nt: TGTGCCATCAGATTACAGGGCGATCAGCCCCAGCATTTT

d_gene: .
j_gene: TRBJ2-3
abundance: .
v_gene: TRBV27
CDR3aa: CASSLSRGRKIADTQYF
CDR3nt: TGTGCCAGCAGTTTATCGAGAGGGCGGAAGATCGCAGATACGCAGTATTTT

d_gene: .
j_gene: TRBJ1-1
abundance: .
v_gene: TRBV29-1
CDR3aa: CSVERMNTEAFF
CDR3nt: TGCAGCGTTGAGAGAATGAACACTGAAGCTTTCTTT

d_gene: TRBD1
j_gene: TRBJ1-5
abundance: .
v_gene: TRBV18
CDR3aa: CASSPTGQATYSNQPQHF
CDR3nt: TGTGCCAGCTCACCGACGGGACAGGCGACTTATAGCAATCAGCCCCAGCATTTT

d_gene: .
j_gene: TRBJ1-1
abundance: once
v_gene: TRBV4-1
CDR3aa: CASSPTQRQNEAFF
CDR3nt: TGCGCCAGCAGCCCCACCCAGAGACAGAATGAAGCTTTCTTT

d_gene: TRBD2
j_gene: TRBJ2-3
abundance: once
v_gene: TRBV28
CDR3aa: CASSQFSGGAPDTQYF
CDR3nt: TGTGCCAGCAGTCAATTTAGCGGGGGGGCTCCGGATACGCAGTATTTT

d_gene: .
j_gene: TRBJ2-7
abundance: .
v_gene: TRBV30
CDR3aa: CAWSTYDYEQYF
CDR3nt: TGTGCCTGGAGCACCTATGACTACGAGCAGTACTTC

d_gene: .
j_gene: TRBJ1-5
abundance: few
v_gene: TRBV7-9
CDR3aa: CASSLARGNSNQPQHF
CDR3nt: TGTGCCAGCAGCTTAGCGCGGGGAAACAGCAATCAGCCCCAGCATTTT

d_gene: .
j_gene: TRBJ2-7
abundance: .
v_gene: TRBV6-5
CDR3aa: CASSYSGTPYSYEQYF
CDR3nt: TGTGCCAGCAGTTATTCCGGGACACCTTACTCCTACGAGCAGTACTTC

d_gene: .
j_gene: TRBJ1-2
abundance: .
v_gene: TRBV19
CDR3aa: CASSSAGNYGYTF
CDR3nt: TGTGCCAGTAGTAGTGCAGGGAACTATGGCTACACCTTC

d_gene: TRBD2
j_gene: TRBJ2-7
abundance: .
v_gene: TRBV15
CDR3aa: CATTPGLAGGTYEQYF
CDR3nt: TGTGCCACCACCCCGGGACTAGCGGGGGGTACCTACGAGCAGTACTTC

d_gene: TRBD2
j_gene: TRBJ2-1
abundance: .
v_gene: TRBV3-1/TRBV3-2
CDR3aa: CASSLTSGGRDEQFF
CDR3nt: TGTGCCAGCAGCCTGACTAGCGGGGGGAGGGATGAGCAGTTCTTC

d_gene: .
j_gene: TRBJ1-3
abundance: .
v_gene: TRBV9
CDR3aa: CASSLPPGGSGNTIYF
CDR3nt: TGTGCCAGCAGCCTACCTCCGGGAGGATCTGGAAACACCATATATTTT

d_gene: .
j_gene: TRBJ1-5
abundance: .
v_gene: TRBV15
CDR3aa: CATSRDTGNQPQHF
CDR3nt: TGTGCCACCAGCCGGGACACTGGAAATCAGCCCCAGCATTTT

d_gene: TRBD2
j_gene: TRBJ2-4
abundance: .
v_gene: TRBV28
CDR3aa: CASSAAGVGIQNIQYF
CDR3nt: TGTGCCAGCAGTGCGGCGGGGGTTGGGATCCAAAACATTCAGTACTTC

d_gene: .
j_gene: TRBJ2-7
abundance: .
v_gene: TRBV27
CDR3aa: CASSLSGWVEQYF
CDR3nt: TGTGCCAGCAGTTTATCCGGGTGGGTGGAGCAGTACTTC

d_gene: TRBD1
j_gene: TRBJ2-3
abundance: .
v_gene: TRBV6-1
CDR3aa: CASSARGTGGPTDTQYF
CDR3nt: TGTGCCAGCAGTGCTCGTGGGACAGGGGGCCCCACAGATACGCAGTATTTT

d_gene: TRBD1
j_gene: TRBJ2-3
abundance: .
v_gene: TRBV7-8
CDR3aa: CASTATGGLTDTQYF
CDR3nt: TGTGCCAGCACCGCGACAGGGGGCTTGACAGATACGCAGTATTTT

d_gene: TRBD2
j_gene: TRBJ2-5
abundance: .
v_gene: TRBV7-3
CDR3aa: CASSVTGTSLETQYF
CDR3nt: TGTGCCAGCAGCGTGACCGGGACTAGCCTTGAGACCCAGTACTTC

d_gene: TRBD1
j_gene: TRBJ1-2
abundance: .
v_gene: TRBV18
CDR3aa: CASSPFDRGHGYTF
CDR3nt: TGTGCCAGCTCACCATTCGACAGGGGGCATGGCTACACCTTC

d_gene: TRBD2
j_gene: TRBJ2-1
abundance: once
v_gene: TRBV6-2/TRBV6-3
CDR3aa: CASSLAAGGSYEQFF
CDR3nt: TGTGCCAGCAGCCTAGCTGCGGGGGGGTCGTATGAGCAGTTCTTC

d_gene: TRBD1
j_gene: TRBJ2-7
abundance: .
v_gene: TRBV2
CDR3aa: CASREGTGALREQYF
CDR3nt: TGTGCCAGCAGGGAGGGGACAGGGGCCCTTCGCGAGCAGTACTTC

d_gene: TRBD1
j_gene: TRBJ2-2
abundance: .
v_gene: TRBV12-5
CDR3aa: CASGSQWGQGGGELFF
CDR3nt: TGTGCTAGTGGTTCCCAGTGGGGACAGGGTGGCGGGGAGCTGTTTTTT

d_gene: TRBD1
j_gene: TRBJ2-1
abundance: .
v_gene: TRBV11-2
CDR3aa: CASSQDRGEYNEQFF
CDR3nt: TGTGCCAGCAGCCAAGACAGGGGGGAATACAATGAGCAGTTCTTC

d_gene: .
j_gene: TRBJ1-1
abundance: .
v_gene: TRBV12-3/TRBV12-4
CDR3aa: CASSPIRRTEAFF
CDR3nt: TGTGCCAGCAGCCCCATCAGGAGGACTGAAGCTTTCTTT

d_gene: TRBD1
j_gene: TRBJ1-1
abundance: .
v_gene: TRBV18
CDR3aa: CASSPGQTNTEAFF
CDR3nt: TGTGCCAGCTCACCGGGACAGACGAACACTGAAGCTTTCTTT